Listed below are T cell receptor beta chains from one sample, sequenced in a study of T cell responses to AZD1222 COVID-19 vaccine. TCRdb's table, derived via immunoSEQ multiplex PCR, lists solely in-frame clones and lacks some. This sample has around 160,000 clones; 80% to 85% occur once, and the top ten carry approximately 4%. This specimen consisted of peripheral blood, obtained on day 0 of MenACWY control vaccination. The receptors derive from an adult in good health. CDR3s include the opening cysteine and the closing phenylalanine or tryptophan. A D gene is named only where the DNA matches it firmly. Expanded clones are given a class, and other clones once, few, many or no size at all.

j_call | d_call | v_call | clone_size | cdr3_aa | cdr3_nt
TRBJ1-2 | TRBD1 | TRBV20-1 | - | CSAHDRESYTF | TGCAGTGCCCACGACAGGGAGAGCTACACCTTC
TRBJ1-6 | - | TRBV18 | few | CASSQTNGDNSPLHF | TGTGCCAGCTCCCAAACAAATGGGGATAATTCACCCCTCCACTTT
TRBJ2-1 | - | TRBV4-1 | once | CASSLGGGGFERNEQFF | TGCGCCAGCAGCCTCGGGGGCGGGGGATTCGAGAGGAATGAGCAGTTCTTC
TRBJ1-2 | - | TRBV12-3/TRBV12-4 | - | CASTQRGDGYTF | TGTGCCAGCACCCAGAGAGGGGACGGCTACACCTTC
TRBJ1-6 | - | TRBV30 | - | CASRTARNSPLHF | TGTGCCTCCCGGACAGCGAGGAATTCACCCCTCCACTTT
TRBJ1-2 | - | TRBV5-6 | - | CASSLGRGLGYTF | TGTGCCAGCAGCTTGGGGAGGGGACTCGGCTACACCTTC
TRBJ1-3 | - | TRBV6-5 | - | CASSSDRIIRNTIYF | TGTGCCAGCAGTTCCGACAGAATTATCCGAAACACCATATATTTT
TRBJ2-7 | - | TRBV5-1 | few | CASSLDYEQYF | TGCGCCAGCAGCTTGGACTACGAGCAGTACTTC
TRBJ1-4 | - | TRBV3-1/TRBV3-2 | - | CASSQEAAGRAEKLFF | TGTGCCAGCAGCCAAGAGGCGGCAGGGAGGGCTGAAAAACTGTTTTTT
TRBJ1-2 | - | TRBV28 | - | CASSLRGSGYTF | TGTGCCAGCAGTTTAAGGGGTAGTGGCTACACCTTC
TRBJ1-2 | - | TRBV7-8 | - | CASSLGVKRGYTF | TGTGCCAGCAGCTTAGGGGTTAAACGTGGCTACACCTTC
TRBJ1-1 | - | TRBV5-6 | once | CASSWGSGTEAFF | TGTGCCAGCAGCTGGGGCTCGGGCACTGAAGCTTTCTTT
TRBJ2-7 | TRBD1 | TRBV19 | - | CASGTGYEQYF | TGTGCCAGCGGGACAGGTTACGAGCAGTACTTC
TRBJ2-1 | TRBD1 | TRBV7-6 | - | CASSLTTGGRNEQFF | TGTGCCAGCAGCTTAACGACAGGGGGCAGAAATGAGCAGTTCTTC
TRBJ2-1 | TRBD1 | TRBV5-1 | - | CASSVGQGSYNEQFF | TGCGCCAGCAGCGTAGGACAGGGAAGCTACAATGAGCAGTTCTTC
TRBJ1-1 | TRBD1 | TRBV10-2 | - | CATLNLGGFSNTEAFF | TGCGCCACCCTAAACTTAGGGGGCTTTTCGAACACTGAAGCTTTCTTT
TRBJ1-4 | - | TRBV6-6 | - | CASSRWAAEKLFF | TGTGCCAGCAGCCGGTGGGCTGCAGAAAAACTGTTTTTT
TRBJ1-5 | - | TRBV5-8 | - | CASSPPRTAYSNQPQHF | TGTGCCAGCAGCCCGCCCCGGACAGCCTATAGCAATCAGCCCCAGCATTTT
TRBJ1-5 | TRBD1 | TRBV24-1 | few | CATSDPTQGGQPQHF | TGTGCCACCAGTGATCCAACACAGGGGGGTCAGCCCCAGCATTTT
TRBJ1-1 | - | TRBV27 | once | CASSFSLGANTEAFF | TGTGCCAGCAGTTTTAGTTTGGGAGCGAACACTGAAGCTTTCTTT
TRBJ1-5 | TRBD1 | TRBV12-3/TRBV12-4 | few | CASSRQGHQPQHF | TGTGCCAGCAGTCGACAGGGACACCAGCCCCAGCATTTT
TRBJ2-2 | TRBD1 | TRBV6-5 | - | CASSRTGKHTGELFF | TGTGCCAGCAGTCGGACAGGGAAGCACACCGGGGAGCTGTTTTTT
TRBJ1-2 | - | TRBV20-1 | - | CSARFNYGYTF | TGCAGTGCTAGATTTAACTATGGCTACACCTTC
TRBJ2-4 | TRBD2 | TRBV6-5 | - | CASATQSGDKNIQYF | TGTGCCAGCGCGACCCAAAGCGGGGACAAAAACATTCAGTACTTC
TRBJ1-5 | - | TRBV28 | - | CASSLVGNQPQHF | TGTGCCAGCAGTCTAGTAGGCAATCAGCCCCAGCATTTT
TRBJ1-2 | TRBD1 | TRBV19 | - | CASSITGGDYGYTF | TGTGCCAGTAGTATAACAGGGGGCGACTATGGCTACACCTTC
TRBJ2-3 | - | TRBV7-2 | - | CASSLGPVTSPTDTQYF | TGTGCCAGCAGCTTAGGTCCTGTTACTAGCCCGACAGATACGCAGTATTTT
TRBJ1-1 | - | TRBV13 | - | CASSSGGAGAFF | TGTGCCAGCAGCTCCGGGGGGGCGGGCGCTTTCTTT
TRBJ1-3 | TRBD1 | TRBV6-5 | - | CASSGTAGNTIYF | TGTGCCAGCAGCGGGACAGCTGGAAACACCATATATTTT